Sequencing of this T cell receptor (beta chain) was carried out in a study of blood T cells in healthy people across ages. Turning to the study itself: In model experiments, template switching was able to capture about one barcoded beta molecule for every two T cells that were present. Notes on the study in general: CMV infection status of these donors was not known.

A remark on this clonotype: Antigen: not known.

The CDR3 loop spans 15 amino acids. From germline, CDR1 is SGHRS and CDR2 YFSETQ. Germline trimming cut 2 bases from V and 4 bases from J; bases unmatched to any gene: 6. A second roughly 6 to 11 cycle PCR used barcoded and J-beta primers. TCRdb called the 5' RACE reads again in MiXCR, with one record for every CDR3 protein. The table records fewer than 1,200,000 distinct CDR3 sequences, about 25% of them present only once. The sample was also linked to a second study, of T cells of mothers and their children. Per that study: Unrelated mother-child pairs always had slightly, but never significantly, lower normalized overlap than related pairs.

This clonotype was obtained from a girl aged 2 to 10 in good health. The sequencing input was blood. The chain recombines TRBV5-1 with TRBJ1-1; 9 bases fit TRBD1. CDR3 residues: CASSFIRTGATEAFF. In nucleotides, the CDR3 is TGCGCCAGCAGCTTTATCAGGACAGGGGCCACTGAAGCTTTCTTT.